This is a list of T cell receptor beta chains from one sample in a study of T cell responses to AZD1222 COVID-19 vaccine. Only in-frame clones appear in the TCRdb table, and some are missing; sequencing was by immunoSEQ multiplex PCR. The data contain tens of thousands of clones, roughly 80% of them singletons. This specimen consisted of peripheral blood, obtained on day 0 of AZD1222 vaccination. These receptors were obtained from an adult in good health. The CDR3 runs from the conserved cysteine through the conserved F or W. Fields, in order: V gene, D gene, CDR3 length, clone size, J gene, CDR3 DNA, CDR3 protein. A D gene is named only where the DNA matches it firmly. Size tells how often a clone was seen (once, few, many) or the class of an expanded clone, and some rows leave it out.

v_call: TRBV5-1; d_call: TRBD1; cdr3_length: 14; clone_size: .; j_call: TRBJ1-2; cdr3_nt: TGCGCCAGCAGCCTTGGACAGGGGGACTATGGCTACACCTTC; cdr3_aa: CASSLGQGDYGYTF
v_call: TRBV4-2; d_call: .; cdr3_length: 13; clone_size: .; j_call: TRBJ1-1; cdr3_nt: TGTGCCAGCAGCCAAGTCGCCGGGACGAAAGCTTTCTTT; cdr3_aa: CASSQVAGTKAFF
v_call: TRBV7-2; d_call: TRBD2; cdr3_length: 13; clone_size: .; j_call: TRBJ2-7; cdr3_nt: TGTGCCTCGGGGACTAGCGTCTCCTACGAGCAGTACTTC; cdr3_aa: CASGTSVSYEQYF
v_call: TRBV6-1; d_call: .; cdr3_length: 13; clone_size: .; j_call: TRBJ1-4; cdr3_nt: TGTGCCAGCAGTGAGAGTCAAGGGGCCAAACTGTTTTTT; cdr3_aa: CASSESQGAKLFF
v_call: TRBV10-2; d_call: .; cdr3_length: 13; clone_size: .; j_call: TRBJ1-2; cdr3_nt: TGCGCCAGCAGTGAGTCGGGGGGCTCTGGCTACACCTTC; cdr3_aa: CASSESGGSGYTF
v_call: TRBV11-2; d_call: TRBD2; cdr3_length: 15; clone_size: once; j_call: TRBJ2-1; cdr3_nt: TGTGCCAGCAGCTTAGGACTAGCGGGGGGATATGAGCAGTTCTTC; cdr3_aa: CASSLGLAGGYEQFF
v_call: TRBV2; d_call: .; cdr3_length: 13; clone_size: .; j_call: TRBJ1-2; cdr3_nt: TGTGCCAGCAGTGGGGACACTTTGGAAGGCTACACCTTC; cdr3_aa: CASSGDTLEGYTF
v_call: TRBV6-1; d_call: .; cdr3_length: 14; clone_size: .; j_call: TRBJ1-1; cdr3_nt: TGTGCCAGCAGTGAGGGACCTAGGAACACTGAAGCTTTCTTT; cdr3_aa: CASSEGPRNTEAFF
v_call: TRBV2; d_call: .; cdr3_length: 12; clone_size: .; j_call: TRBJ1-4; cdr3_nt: TGTGCCAGCATTCAGTTAAATGAAAAACTGTTTTTT; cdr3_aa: CASIQLNEKLFF
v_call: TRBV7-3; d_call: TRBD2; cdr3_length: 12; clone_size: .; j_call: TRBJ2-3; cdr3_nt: TGTGCCAGCAGCGACCCGGGGGGTACGCAGTATTTT; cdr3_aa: CASSDPGGTQYF
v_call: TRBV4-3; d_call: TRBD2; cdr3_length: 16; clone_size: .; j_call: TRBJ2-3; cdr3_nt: TGCGCCAGCAGCCAAGAAAAAGCGGGGGGCACAGATACGCAGTATTTT; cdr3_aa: CASSQEKAGGTDTQYF
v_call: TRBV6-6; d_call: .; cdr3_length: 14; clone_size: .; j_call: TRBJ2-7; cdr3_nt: TGTGCCAGCAGTTCCGTAGTGGGGTGGGACGAGCAGTACTTC; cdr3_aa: CASSSVVGWDEQYF
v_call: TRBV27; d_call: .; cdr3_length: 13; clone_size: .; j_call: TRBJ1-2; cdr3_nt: TGTGCCAGCAGTTTGTCAACAGGGTATGGCTACACCTTC; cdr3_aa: CASSLSTGYGYTF
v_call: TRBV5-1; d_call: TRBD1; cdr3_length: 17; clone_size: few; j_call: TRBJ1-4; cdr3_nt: TGCGCCAGCAGCTCCCAAGGACAGGGGGCAGGAAATGAAAAACTGTTTTTT; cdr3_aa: CASSSQGQGAGNEKLFF
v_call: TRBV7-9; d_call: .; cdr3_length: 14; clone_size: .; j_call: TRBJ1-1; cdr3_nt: TGTGCCAGCAGCCCAATGGGGGGGGCGCGGGGAGCTTTCTTT; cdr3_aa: CASSPMGGARGAFF
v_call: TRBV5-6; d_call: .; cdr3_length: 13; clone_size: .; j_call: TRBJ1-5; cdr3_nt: TGTGCCAGCAGCCACTGGGGCAATCAGCCCCAGCATTTT; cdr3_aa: CASSHWGNQPQHF